The rows below give T cell receptor beta chains drawn from one sample of a study of shared clonotypes between healthy human individuals. Here immunoSEQ multiplex PCR was the method, and the copy in TCRdb shows in-frame clones only, minus some. This sample carries approximately 2,000,000 clones, around 93% of them seen once, and the ten largest clones take about 1.6%. Sequencing was done on a sample of naive CD8+ T cells from PBMCs. All receptors come from a man between 18 and 29 years old in good health. Some clones in this sample may be carry-over from other donors' samples. Both conserved end residues are part of each CDR3. The D gene is left open where the match is weak. Not all rows give a size; the values are once, few, many and, for expanded clones, a class.

d_call j_call clone_size v_call cdr3_nt cdr3_aa
. TRBJ1-2 . TRBV18 TGTGCCAGCTCACCCGACGAGGGTGGGCCCTATGGCTACACCTTC CASSPDEGGPYGYTF
. TRBJ2-3 . TRBV7-9 TGTGCCAGCACCCTGGGAACAGATACGCAGTATTTT CASTLGTDTQYF
TRBD1 TRBJ2-4 . TRBV7-9 TGTGCCAGCAGCTTAGCTATATCCGGGACAGGGAGGAACATTCAGTACTTC CASSLAISGTGRNIQYF
TRBD1 TRBJ2-7 . TRBV9 TGTGCCAGCAGCCCCGGGGACAGGCCAATCTACGAGCAGTACTTC CASSPGDRPIYEQYF
. TRBJ1-4 . TRBV28 TGTGCCAGCAGTGGCCTAGGGGGGAATGAAAAACTGTTTTTT CASSGLGGNEKLFF
. TRBJ1-4 few TRBV7-9 TGTGCCAGCAGCTTCGGACAGAGTAATGAAAAACTGTTTTTT CASSFGQSNEKLFF
TRBD2 TRBJ2-1 . TRBV9 TGTGCCAGCAGCGTACCTAGCGGAGCCAATGAGCAGTTCTTC CASSVPSGANEQFF
TRBD1 TRBJ2-1 . TRBV10-3 TGTGCCATCAGTGAGTCAAGGGACAGGTCCAATGAGCAGTTCTTC CAISESRDRSNEQFF
. TRBJ2-7 . TRBV27 TGTGCCAGCAGTTTCGCGGGCTCCTACGAGCAGTACTTC CASSFAGSYEQYF
. TRBJ2-3 . TRBV10-3 TGTGCCATCAGTGAGCGCTTGGGGACATCCAACACAGATACGCAGTATTTT CAISERLGTSNTDTQYF